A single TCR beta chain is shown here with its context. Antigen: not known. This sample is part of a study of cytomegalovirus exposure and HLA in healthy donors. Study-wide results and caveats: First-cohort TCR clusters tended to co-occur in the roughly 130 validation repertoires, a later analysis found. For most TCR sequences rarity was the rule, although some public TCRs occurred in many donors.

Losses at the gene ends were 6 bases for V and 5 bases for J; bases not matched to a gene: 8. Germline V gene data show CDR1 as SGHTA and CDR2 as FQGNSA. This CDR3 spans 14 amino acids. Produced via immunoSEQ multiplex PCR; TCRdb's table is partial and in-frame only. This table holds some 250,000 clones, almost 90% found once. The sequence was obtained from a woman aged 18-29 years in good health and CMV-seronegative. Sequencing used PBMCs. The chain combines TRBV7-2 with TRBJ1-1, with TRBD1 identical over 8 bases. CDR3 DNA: TGTGCCAGCAGGGCGGGGACAGGCTTAACTGAAGCTTTCTTT. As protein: CASRAGTGLTEAFF.